The 21 T cell receptor beta chains below all came from one sample that was sequenced in a study of blood T cell repertoires in COVID-19. The protocol was immunoSEQ multiplex PCR, while the TCRdb copy is restricted to in-frame clones and leaves out a portion. The sample holds some 150,000 clones; approximately 80% are singletons and the top ten take roughly 2.9%. Input material: peripheral blood. The source is a woman in her thirties or forties with active or convalescent COVID-19.

The rearrangement joins TRBV27 to TRBJ1-2; D might be TRBD1 (5 bases). This CDR3 has 13 amino acids. Germline loops: CDR1 MNHEY, CDR2 SMNVEV (reference sequence). The V end lost 3 bases, the J end lost 4 bases, and 9 bases lay between the germline ends. The CDR3 bases are TGTGCCAGCAGTTTCGGGGGGGGCTATGGCTACACCTTC. Its translation: CASSFGGGYGYTF.

This chain uses TRBV6-5 with TRBJ2-1, with 8 bases fitting TRBD1. The germline V gene encodes CDR1 MNHEY and CDR2 SVGAGI. The CDR3 loop spans 14 amino acids. The V and J ends lost 7 bases and 4 bases, in that order; junction bases with no gene match: 6. The CDR3 loop reads CASKAGQAYNEQFF. The CDR3 DNA reads TGTGCCAGCAAGGCGGGACAGGCATACAATGAGCAGTTCTTC.

The V gene is TRBV9, the J gene TRBJ1-2, with 8 bases that match TRBD1. This CDR3 region has 18 residues. Trimming took 3 bases from V and 1 from J; bases not matched to a gene: 14. Germline V CDR1 and CDR2: SGDLS, YYNGEE. CDR3 sequence reads: CASSGGRQGRRVNYGYTF. The CDR3 nucleotides are TGTGCCAGCAGCGGGGGCCGACAGGGGAGAAGGGTTAACTATGGCTACACCTTC.

In this sample, this clone turned up once. V usage is TRBV27 and J usage is TRBJ1-1; D is perhaps TRBD1 (5 bases). Germline V gene sequence: CDR1 MNHEY, CDR2 SMNVEV (reference sequence). The V and J ends lost 0 bases and 11 bases respectively, with 22 bases between them. The length of the CDR3 is 16 residues. CDR3 nucleotides: TGTGCCAGCAGTTTATCCCTGACCAGGGCAGCGCAAGGGGCTTTCTTT. Its protein product is CASSLSLTRAAQGAFF.

This clone showed up just a few times. V usage is TRBV14 and J usage is TRBJ2-2; D is perhaps TRBD2 (6 bases). Trimming stripped 2 bases from V and 6 bases from J, with 10 bases between. Per germline, CDR1 SGHDN and CDR2 FVKESK. The CDR3 extends over 14 amino acids. For the CDR3, the DNA is TGTGCCAGCAGCCAAATCGGGACTCCCGGGGAGCTGTTTTTT. Protein: CASSQIGTPGELFF.

V and J are TRBV6-1 and TRBJ2-2; 9 bases are a match to TRBD2. The germline V gene encodes CDR1 MNHNS and CDR2 SASEGT. V shed 4 bases and J 7 bases; nucleotides not matched to a gene: 13. This CDR3 spans 17 amino acids. As DNA, the CDR3 is TGTGCCAGCAGTGGTGGACTAGCGAAAACAGTAAGCGGGGAGCTGTTTTTT. This sequence encodes CASSGGLAKTVSGELFF.

V usage is TRBV7-9 and J usage is TRBJ2-3; D might be TRBD2 (5 bases). The V gene lost 1 base and the J gene lost 8 bases, with 10 bases spanning the gap. This CDR3 comprises 13 residues. Germline V gene data show CDR1 as SEHNR and CDR2 as FQNEAQ (reference sequence). CDR3 sequence reads: CASSLVGSSTQYF. CDR3 sequence (DNA): TGTGCCAGCAGCTTAGTGGGGAGCTCTACGCAGTATTTT.

This chain joins TRBV18 and TRBJ1-5; D call uncertain. The CDR3 totals 13 residues. From germline, CDR1 is KGHSH and CDR2 LQKENI. With 5 bases removed from V and 6 bases from J, the gap between germline ends came to 11 bases. The CDR3: CASSAEETQPQHF. The CDR3 DNA reads TGTGCCAGCTCAGCAGAGGAGACTCAGCCCCAGCATTTT.

The chain couples TRBV28 to TRBJ2-2; D is ambiguous. With 4 bases removed from V and 3 bases from J, the gap between germline ends came to 12 bases. The CDR3 totals 15 residues. Germline values: CDR1 MDHEN, CDR2 SYDVKM. CDR3 residues: CASSSPPTYTGELFF. The DNA of the CDR3 is TGTGCCAGCAGTTCCCCCCCCACTTACACCGGGGAGCTGTTTTTT.

The chain is built from TRBV6-1 and TRBJ2-5, with 7 bases fitting TRBD1. Germline CDR1 and CDR2: MNHNS and SASEGT. Trimming at V came to 2 bases and at J to 3 bases, leaving 3 bases not matched to a gene. CDR3 length: 14 residues. In DNA, the CDR3 is TGTGCCAGCAGTGAAATGGGACAGAAAGAGACCCAGTACTTC. Amino acid sequence: CASSEMGQKETQYF.

This clone was detected only once. This chain links TRBV6-1 with TRBJ2-7, with 11 bases lining up with TRBD1. Germline V gives CDR1 MNHNS, CDR2 SASEGT. J gave up 2 bases and V 0 bases, and 12 bases lay outside the gene matches. This CDR3 is 19 amino acids long. CDR3 in amino acids: CASSEARNLGQGAPYEQYF. The DNA for the CDR3 is TGTGCCAGCAGTGAAGCGAGGAACTTAGGACAGGGGGCCCCCTACGAGCAGTACTTC.

This chain uses TRBV23-1 with TRBJ2-6; tentative D call: TRBD1 (6 bases). TRBV23-1 is flagged as an ORF with uncertain function. The V gene lost 9 bases and the J gene lost 2 bases, with 11 bases spanning the gap. The CDR3 extends over 14 amino acids. The CDR3 region is CARVQGAGANVLTF. The CDR3 bases are TGCGCCAGGGTACAGGGAGCTGGGGCCAACGTCCTGACTTTC.

The chain carries TRBV24-1 and TRBJ2-1; 10 bases are shared with TRBD1. Germline V gene sequence: CDR1 KGHDR, CDR2 SFDVKD. The CDR3 runs to 15 residues. Trimming cost V 3 bases and J 7 bases; bases outside gene matches: 5. CDR3 in amino acids: CATSDPRTGGNEQFF. The CDR3 nucleotides read TGTGCCACCAGTGATCCCCGGACAGGGGGGAATGAGCAGTTCTTC.

This clone has only one observation. The CDR3 spells CASSWREFDSGNTIYF. CDR3 in DNA: TGTGCCAGCAGCTGGAGGGAGTTCGACTCTGGAAACACCATATATTTT. The chain has TRBV5-6 and TRBJ1-3; no definite D call. Trimming removed 3 bases at V and 0 bases at J, with 13 bases between. Per the germline V gene, CDR1 is SGHDT and CDR2 is YYEEEE. The CDR3 loop spans 16 amino acids.

The gene calls are TRBV2 and TRBJ2-5; D might be TRBD1 (6 bases). V lost 6 bases to trimming and J lost 4 bases, with 15 bases between them. The germline V gene encodes CDR1 SNHLY and CDR2 FYNNEI. The CDR3 extends over 14 amino acids. CDR3 sequence reads: CASRNRAGGETQYF. In nucleotides, the CDR3 is TGTGCCAGCAGGAACAGGGCTGGCGGAGAGACCCAGTACTTC.

This chain joins TRBV6-5 and TRBJ1-2; 8 nucleotides agree with TRBD1. Trimming removed 6 bases from V and 7 bases from J; junction bases left unmatched: 10. The CDR3 extends over 14 amino acids. CDR1 is MNHEY and CDR2 is SVGAGI in the germline V gene. As DNA, the CDR3 is TGTGCCAGCAGACGCGAGCCAGGGGGCCCTGGCTACACCTTC. As protein: CASRREPGGPGYTF.

The chain carries TRBV9 and TRBJ2-1; TRBD2 might be the D (6 bases). The CDR3 runs 15 residues. V dropped 4 bases and J dropped 0 bases, with 11 bases sitting between them. Per germline, CDR1 SGDLS and CDR2 YYNGEE. CDR3 DNA: TGTGCCAGCAGCTCTGGCGGGGCCTCCTACAATGAGCAGTTCTTC. Translation: CASSSGGASYNEQFF. The whole variable domain, filled in from reference TRBV9 and TRBJ2-1, reads DSGVTQTPKHLITATGQRVTLRCSPRSGDLSVYWYQQSLDQGLQFLIQYYNGEERAKGNILERFSAQQFPDLHSELNLSSLELGDSALYFCASSSGGASYNEQFFGPGTRLTVL.

The chain uses TRBV4-1 and TRBJ2-3, with D maybe TRBD2 (6 bases). CDR1 is MGHRA, CDR2 YSYEKL, per germline. V lost 4 bases and J lost 1, with 12 bases in between. The CDR3 spans 15 residues. Here the CDR3 reads CASSRSGTGTDTQYF. The CDR3 DNA reads TGCGCCAGCAGCCGCTCCGGGACTGGCACAGATACGCAGTATTTT.

V gene TRBV19 combines with J gene TRBJ2-2, with unresolved D. Germline V gene sequence: CDR1 LNHDA, CDR2 SQIVND (reference sequence). The CDR3 is made up of 14 amino acids. V shed 6 bases and J shed 4 bases, with 12 bases lying between them. The chain's CDR3 is CASSSPRVTGELFF. The CDR3 nucleotides read TGTGCCAGTAGCTCCCCGCGTGTCACCGGGGAGCTGTTTTTT.

V usage is TRBV6-4 and J usage is TRBJ2-1, with D unclear. Per germline, CDR1 MRHNA and CDR2 SNTAGT. This CDR3 has 13 amino acids. V lost 5 bases and J 7 bases, leaving 12 bases between the germline ends. CDR3 sequence: CASSRLFGNEQFF. CDR3 nucleotide sequence: TGTGCCAGCAGTAGACTGTTCGGTAATGAGCAGTTCTTC.

The chain links TRBV11-2 to TRBJ1-1; no clear D gene. Germline-derived CDR1 and CDR2 are SGHAT and FQNNGV. The V and J ends lost 0 bases and 4 bases respectively, with 15 bases between them. The CDR3 runs 16 residues. The CDR3 sequence is CASSLEYGRYSTEAFF. DNA for the CDR3: TGTGCCAGCAGCTTAGAATACGGGAGATACAGCACTGAAGCTTTCTTT.